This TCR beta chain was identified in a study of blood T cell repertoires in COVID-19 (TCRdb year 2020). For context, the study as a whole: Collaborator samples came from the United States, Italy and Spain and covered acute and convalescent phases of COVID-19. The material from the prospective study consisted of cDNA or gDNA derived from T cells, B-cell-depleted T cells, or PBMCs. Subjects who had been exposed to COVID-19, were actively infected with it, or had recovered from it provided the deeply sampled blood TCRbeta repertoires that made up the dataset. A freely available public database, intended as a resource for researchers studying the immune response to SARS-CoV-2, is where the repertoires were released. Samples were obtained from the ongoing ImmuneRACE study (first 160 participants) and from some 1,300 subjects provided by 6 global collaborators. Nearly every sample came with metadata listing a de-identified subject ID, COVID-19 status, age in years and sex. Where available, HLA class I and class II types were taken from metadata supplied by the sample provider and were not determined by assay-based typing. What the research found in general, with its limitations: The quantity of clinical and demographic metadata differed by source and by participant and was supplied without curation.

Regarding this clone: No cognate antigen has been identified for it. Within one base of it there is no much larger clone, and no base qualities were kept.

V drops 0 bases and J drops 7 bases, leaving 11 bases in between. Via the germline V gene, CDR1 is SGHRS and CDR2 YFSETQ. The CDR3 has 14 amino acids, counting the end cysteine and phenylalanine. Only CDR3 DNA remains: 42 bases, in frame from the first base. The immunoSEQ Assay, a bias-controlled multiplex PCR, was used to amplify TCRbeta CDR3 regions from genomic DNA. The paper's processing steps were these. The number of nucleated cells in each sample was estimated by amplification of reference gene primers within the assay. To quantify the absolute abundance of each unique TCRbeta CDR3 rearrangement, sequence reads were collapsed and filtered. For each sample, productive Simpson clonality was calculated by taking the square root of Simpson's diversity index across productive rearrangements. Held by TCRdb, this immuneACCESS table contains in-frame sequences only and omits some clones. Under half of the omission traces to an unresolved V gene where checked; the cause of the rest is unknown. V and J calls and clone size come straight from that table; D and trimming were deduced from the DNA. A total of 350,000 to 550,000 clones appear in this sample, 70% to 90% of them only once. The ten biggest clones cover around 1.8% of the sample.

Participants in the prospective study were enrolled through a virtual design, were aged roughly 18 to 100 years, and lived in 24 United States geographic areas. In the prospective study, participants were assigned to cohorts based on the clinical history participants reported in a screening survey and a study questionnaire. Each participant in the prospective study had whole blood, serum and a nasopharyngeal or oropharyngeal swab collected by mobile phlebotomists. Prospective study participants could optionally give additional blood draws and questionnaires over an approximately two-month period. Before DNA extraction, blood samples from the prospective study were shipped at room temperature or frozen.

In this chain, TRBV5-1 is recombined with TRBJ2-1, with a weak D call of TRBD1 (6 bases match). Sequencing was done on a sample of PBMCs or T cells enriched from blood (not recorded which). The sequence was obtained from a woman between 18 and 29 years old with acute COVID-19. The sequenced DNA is TGCGCCAGCAGCTTGGGCCCACAGGGTAATGAGCAGTTCTTC. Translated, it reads CASSLGPQGNEQFF.